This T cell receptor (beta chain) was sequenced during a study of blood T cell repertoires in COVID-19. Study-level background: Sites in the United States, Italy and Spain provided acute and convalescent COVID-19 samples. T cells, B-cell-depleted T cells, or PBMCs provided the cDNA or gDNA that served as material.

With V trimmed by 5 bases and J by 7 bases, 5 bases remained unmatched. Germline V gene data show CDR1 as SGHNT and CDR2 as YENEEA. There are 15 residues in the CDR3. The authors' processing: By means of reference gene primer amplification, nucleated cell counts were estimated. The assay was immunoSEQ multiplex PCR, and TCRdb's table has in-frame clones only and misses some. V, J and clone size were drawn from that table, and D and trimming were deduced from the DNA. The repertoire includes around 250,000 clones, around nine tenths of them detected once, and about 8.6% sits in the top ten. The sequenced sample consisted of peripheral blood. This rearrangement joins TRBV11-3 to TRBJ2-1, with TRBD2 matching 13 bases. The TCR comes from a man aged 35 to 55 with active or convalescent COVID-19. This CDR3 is CASSPLGLAGNEQFF. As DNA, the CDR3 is TGTGCCAGCAGCCCCCTGGGACTAGCGGGGAATGAGCAGTTCTTC.